The rows below give T cell receptor beta chains drawn from one sample of a study of spatial heterogeneity in lung cancer. TCRdb reanalysed the 5' RACE reads using MiXCR and keeps one entry per CDR3 protein. In the table there are 23,000 or so distinct CDR3 sequences, roughly 6.7% of which are singletons. The starting material was lung tumor tissue, obtained at surgery. Receptors were obtained from a male donor with early-stage non-small cell lung cancer. The CDR3 runs from the conserved cysteine through the conserved F or W. D genes are given only for firm matches. A clone size is listed for some rows: how often the clone was seen (once, few, many), or a class if it is expanded.

d_call clone_size j_call v_call cdr3_nt cdr3_aa
- many TRBJ2-7 TRBV18 TGTGCCAGCTCACCGTCTGCGGGGATCGCTGAGCAGTACTTC CASSPSAGIAEQYF
- many TRBJ2-2 TRBV7-9 TGTGCCAGCAGTAACAGGGATACGAACACCGGGGAGCTGTTTTTT CASSNRDTNTGELFF
TRBD2 medium-sized TRBJ2-7 TRBV28 TGTGCCAGCAGCCCCCGGGCTAGCGGGCAGTACTTC CASSPRASGQYF
- many TRBJ2-5 TRBV2 TGTGCCAGCAGTGAGAATAGGCGTCAAGAGACCCAGTACTTC CASSENRRQETQYF
- many TRBJ2-1 TRBV5-1 TGCGCCAGCAGCGAGACGGGAGTTGAGCAGTTCTTC CASSETGVEQFF
- - TRBJ1-1 TRBV20-1 TGCAGTGCCTCAGAAGCTTTCTTT CSASEAFF
- many TRBJ2-7 TRBV28 TGTGCCAGCAGTACGTACGAGCAGTACTTC CASSTYEQYF
TRBD2 - TRBJ2-1 TRBV7-2 TGTGCCAGCAGCTTAGTTGCCCTAGCGGGAGTCGCCAACAATGAGCAGTTCTTC CASSLVALAGVANNEQFF
- - TRBJ1-5 TRBV19 TGTGCCAGTAGTATAGTCGAACTCCGTGGACAGCCCCAGCATTTT CASSIVELRGQPQHF
- - TRBJ2-7 TRBV3-1 TGTGCCAGCAGCCAGCGGGGCGCCTACGAGCAGTACTTC CASSQRGAYEQYF
TRBD2 many TRBJ2-5 TRBV27 TGTGCCAGCAGTCCCGCCTTGGGCGGGAGTTCTCAGTACTTC CASSPALGGSSQYF
TRBD1 many TRBJ1-1 TRBV6-5 TGTGCCAGCAGCTACAGGGGTAACACTGAAGCTTTCTTT CASSYRGNTEAFF
- - TRBJ2-5 TRBV6-2/TRBV6-3 TGTGCCAGCAGTTACTCGCCCCGGGGCCTCCAAGAGACCCAGTACTTC CASSYSPRGLQETQYF